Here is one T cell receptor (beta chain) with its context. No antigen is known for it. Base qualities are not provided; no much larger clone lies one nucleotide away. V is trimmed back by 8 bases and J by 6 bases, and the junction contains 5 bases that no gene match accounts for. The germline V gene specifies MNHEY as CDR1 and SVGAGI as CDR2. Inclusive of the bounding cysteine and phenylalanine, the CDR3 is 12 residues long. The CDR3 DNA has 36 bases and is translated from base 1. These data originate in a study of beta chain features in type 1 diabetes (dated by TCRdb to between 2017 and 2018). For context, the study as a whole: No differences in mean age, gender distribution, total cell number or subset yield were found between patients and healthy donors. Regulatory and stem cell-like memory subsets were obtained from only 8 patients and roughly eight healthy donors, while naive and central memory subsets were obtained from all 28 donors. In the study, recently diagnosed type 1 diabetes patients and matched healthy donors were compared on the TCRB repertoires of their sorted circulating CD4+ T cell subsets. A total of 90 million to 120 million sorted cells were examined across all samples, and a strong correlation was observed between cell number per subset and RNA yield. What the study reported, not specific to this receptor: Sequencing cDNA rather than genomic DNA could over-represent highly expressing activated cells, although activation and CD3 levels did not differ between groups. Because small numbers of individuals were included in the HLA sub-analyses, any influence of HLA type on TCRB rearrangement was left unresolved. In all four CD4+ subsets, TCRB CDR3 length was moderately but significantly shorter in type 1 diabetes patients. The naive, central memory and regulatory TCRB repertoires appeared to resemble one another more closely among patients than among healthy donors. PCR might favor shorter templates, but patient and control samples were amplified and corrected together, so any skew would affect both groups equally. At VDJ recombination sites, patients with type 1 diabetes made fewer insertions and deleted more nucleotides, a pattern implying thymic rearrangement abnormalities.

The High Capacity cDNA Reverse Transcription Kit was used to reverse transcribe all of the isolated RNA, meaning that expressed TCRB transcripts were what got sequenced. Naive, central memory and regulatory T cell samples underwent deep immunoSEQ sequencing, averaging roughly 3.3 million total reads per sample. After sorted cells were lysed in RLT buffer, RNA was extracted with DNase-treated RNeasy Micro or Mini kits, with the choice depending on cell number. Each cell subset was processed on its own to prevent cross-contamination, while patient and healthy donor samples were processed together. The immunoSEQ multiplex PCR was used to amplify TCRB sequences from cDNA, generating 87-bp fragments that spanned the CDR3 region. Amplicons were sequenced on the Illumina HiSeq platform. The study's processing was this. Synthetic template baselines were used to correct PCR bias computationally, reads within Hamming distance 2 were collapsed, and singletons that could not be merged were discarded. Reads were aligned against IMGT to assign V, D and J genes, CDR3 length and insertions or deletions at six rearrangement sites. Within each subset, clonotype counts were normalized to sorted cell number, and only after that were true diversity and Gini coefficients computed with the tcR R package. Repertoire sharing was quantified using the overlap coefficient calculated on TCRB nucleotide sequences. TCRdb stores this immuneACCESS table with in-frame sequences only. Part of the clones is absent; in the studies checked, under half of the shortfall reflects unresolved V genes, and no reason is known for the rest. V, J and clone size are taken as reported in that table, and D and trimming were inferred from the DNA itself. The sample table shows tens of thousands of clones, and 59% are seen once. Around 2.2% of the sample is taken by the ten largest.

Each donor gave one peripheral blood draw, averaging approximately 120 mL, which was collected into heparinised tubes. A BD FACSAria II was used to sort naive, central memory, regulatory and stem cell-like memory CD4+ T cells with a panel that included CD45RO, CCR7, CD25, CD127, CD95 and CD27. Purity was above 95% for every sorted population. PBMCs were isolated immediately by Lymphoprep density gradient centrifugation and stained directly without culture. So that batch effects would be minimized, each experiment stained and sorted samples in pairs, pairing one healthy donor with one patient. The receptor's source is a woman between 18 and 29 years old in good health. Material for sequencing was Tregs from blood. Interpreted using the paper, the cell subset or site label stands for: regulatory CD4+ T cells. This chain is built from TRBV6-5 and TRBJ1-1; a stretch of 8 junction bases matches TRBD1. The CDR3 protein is CASGEQGAEAFF. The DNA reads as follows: TGTGCCAGCGGCGAACAGGGGGCTGAAGCTTTCTTT.